This T cell receptor beta chain was identified during a study of cytomegalovirus exposure and HLA in healthy donors. Regarding the study as a whole: In an earlier analysis, about 87% or about 30%: the productive usage of most TCR beta V segments.

The CDR3 length is 15 residues. Germline CDR1 is MNHEY and CDR2 is SMNVEV (reference sequence). V was pared by 2 bases and J by 2 bases, with 5 bases of the junction left unmatched. Primers: 60 Vbeta forward and 13 Jbeta reverse. Profiling relied on immunoSEQ multiplex PCR, and the TCRdb table lists in-frame clones only, not all of them. The repertoire holds 150,000 or so clones, 65% to 80% seen once, with around 1.6% in the top ten. To note about this clone: Its antigen remains unidentified.

The material sequenced was PBMCs. The rearrangement links TRBV27 to TRBJ2-7, with 8 bases that match TRBD2. This sequence was found in a woman aged 30 to 39 in good health and CMV-seronegative. Here the CDR3 DNA reads TGTGCCAGCAGTTTAGGGCGGGGGGATACCTACGAGCAGTACTTC. Amino acid sequence: CASSLGRGDTYEQYF.